Listed here is a single T cell receptor beta chain. Its target is unknown. The time point: patch test 3, about 24 weeks after DPC sensitization. Described treatment: therapeutic diphenylcyclopropenone sensitization with weekly scalp DPC. This sample was included in a study of human T cells and chemical hapten exposure. Trimming at V came to 0 bases and at J to 0 bases, leaving 5 bases not matched to a gene. This CDR3 is 17 amino acids long. Per germline, CDR1 SGHRS and CDR2 YFSETQ. Study processing details: Samples had a median of 95,638 TCRs, ranging about 23,224 to 700,000. TCRdb used MiXCR to reprocess the RACE reads, holding one entry per CDR3 protein. The V and J calls reflect TCRdb's pipeline rather than the authors' work. This table holds some 96,000 distinct CDR3 sequences, less than 35% found once. Findings of the study overall: Compared to controls, expanded TCRs made significantly more large clusters of similar CDR3s.

This sequence joins TRBV5-1 and TRBJ2-2; 7 bases line up with TRBD1. Material: whole blood, obtained in connection with sensitization to the hapten diphenylcyclopropenone (DPC). The receptor's source is a man aged 40-55 years with alopecia areata. Some clones in this sample may be carry-over from other donors' samples. The CDR3 loop reads CASSLVRQGANTGELFF. CDR3 coding DNA: TGCGCCAGCAGCTTGGTCCGGCAGGGGGCGAACACCGGGGAGCTGTTTTTT.